This T cell receptor (beta chain) emerged from a study of shared clonotypes between healthy human individuals. Whole-study context: The study drew on two women and a few men aged 18 to 49 as donors.

Naivety among CD8 cells was defined by CD45RO negativity and positive CCR7 selection, thereby excluding terminally differentiated effector memory CD45RA+ cells. CDR1 and CDR2 (germline): MNHEY, SMNVEV (reference sequence). The CDR3 spans 15 residues. Trimming pared 2 bases from V and 0 bases from J, leaving 5 bases between. A deep-level run was used for the assay. Some clones are missing from TCRdb's copy, which holds only in-frame ones; the method was immunoSEQ multiplex PCR. The sample contains hundreds of thousands of clones, approximately 96% of which appear only once. The chain joins TRBV27 to TRBJ2-6, with D unclear. This clonotype was sampled from a woman under 40 in good health. The sample consisted of naive CD8+ T cells sorted from blood. The CDR3 region is CASSLGPSGANVLTF. The CDR3, as DNA: TGTGCCAGCAGTTTAGGTCCCTCTGGGGCCAACGTCCTGACTTTC.